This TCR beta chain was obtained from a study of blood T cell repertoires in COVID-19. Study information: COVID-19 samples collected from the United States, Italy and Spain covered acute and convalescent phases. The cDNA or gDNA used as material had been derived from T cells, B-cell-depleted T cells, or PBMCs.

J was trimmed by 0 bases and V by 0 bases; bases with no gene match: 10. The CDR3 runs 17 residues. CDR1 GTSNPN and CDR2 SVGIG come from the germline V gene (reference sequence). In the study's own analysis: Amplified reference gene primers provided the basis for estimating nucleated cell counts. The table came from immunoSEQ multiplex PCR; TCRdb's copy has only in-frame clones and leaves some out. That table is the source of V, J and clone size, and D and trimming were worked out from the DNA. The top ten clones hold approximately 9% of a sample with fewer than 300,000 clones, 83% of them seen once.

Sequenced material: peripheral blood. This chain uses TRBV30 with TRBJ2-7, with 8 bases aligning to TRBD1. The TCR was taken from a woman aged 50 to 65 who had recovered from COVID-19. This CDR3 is CAWSVSTGDRISYEQYF. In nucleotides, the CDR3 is TGTGCCTGGAGTGTCTCGACCGGGGACAGGATCTCCTACGAGCAGTACTTC.